Included here is one T cell receptor (beta chain) sequence, with context. This sample was taken from a study of blood T cell repertoires in COVID-19. Libraries were prepared by immunoSEQ multiplex PCR; TCRdb keeps only in-frame clonotypes and omits some of them. The sample lists under 250,000 clones, roughly four fifths occurring once. The CDR3 runs to 13 residues. CDR1 and CDR2 from the germline V gene are SGHKS and YYEKEE (reference sequence). The ends were cut back, 3 bases at V and 1 base at J, with 6 bases in the middle. The source of this sequence is a man in his fifties or sixties with active or convalescent COVID-19. Sequencing was performed on peripheral blood. The V call is TRBV5-5, the J call TRBJ2-3; the D is unclear. The CDR3 DNA reads as TGTGCCAGCAGCTGGAGCGGCACAGATACGCAGTATTTT. It encodes CASSWSGTDTQYF. The whole variable domain, filled in from reference TRBV5-5 and TRBJ2-3, reads DAGVTQSPTHLIKTRGQQVTLRCSPISGHKSVSWYQQVLGQGPQFIFQYYEKEERGRGNFPDRFSARQFPNYSSELNVNALLLGDSALYLCASSWSGTDTQYFGPGTRLTVL.